Each of the 30 T cell receptor beta chains below was sequenced from the same sample in a study of breast tumors, draining lymph nodes, adjacent tissues. Axillary draining lymph nodes of breast cancer patients supplied the node samples. TCRdb itself ran the multiplex PCR reads through MiXCR, one entry per CDR3 protein. The data show some 100,000 distinct CDR3 sequences, approximately 22% seen once. Sequencing was performed on axillary lymph node tissue. The receptor set was obtained from a female donor with breast cancer. Some clones in this sample may be carry-over from other donors' samples.

In its sample, this clonotype was seen many times. This sequence joins TRBV20-1 and TRBJ1-4, with D possibly TRBD1 on 5 matching bases. The V and J ends lost 5 bases and 3 bases respectively, with 10 bases between them. Looked up from germline, CDR1 is DFQATT and CDR2 is SNEGSKA (reference sequence). CDR3 size: 13 residues. The CDR3 region is CSAHRGANEKLFF. Written as DNA, the CDR3 is TGCAGTGCTCATAGGGGAGCTAATGAAAAACTGTTTTTT.

In this sample, this clonotype turned up many times. The chain employs TRBV19 and TRBJ2-1, with a tentative D call TRBD2 (6 bases). This CDR3 has 13 amino acids. The germline CDR1 and CDR2 sequences are LNHDA and SQIVND (reference sequence). Trimming removed 4 bases from V and 6 bases from J, with 10 bases in between. The CDR3 nucleotides are TGTGCCAGTAGTACGGGACTTTCCAATGAGCAGTTCTTC. This translates into CASSTGLSNEQFF.

This clonotype was recorded a few times. Mismatch with germline at one junction end may stem from a read error. The chain recombines TRBV11-2 with TRBJ1-2; D not resolved. The germline CDR1 and CDR2 sequences are SGHAT and FQNNGV. This CDR3 is built from 14 residues. The CDR3 reads CASSLAPRGYGCTF. Written as DNA, the CDR3 is TGTGCCAGCAGCCTAGCACCCAGAGGCTATGGCTGCACCTTC.

At least ten counts were recorded for this clonotype. The chain is built from TRBV24-1 and TRBJ2-5; unclear D gene. Trimming took off 1 base at V and 5 bases at J, with 4 bases between the two ends. This CDR3 region has 12 residues. Germline V gives CDR1 KGHDR, CDR2 SFDVKD. CDR3 bases: TGTGCCACCAGTGATTTCAGGGAGACCCAGTACTTC. Its translation: CATSDFRETQYF.

This clonotype was observed at least ten times. V usage is TRBV13 and J usage is TRBJ1-6; TRBD1 matches 7 bases. Germline CDR1 and CDR2: PRHDT and FYEKMQ (reference sequence). The CDR3 has 16 residues. The V gene end was trimmed by 1 base and the J gene end by 5 bases; junction bases not matched to a gene: 5. DNA of the CDR3: TGTGCCAGCAGCTTAGTAGCAGGGGGAGATAATTCACCCCTCCACTTT. This translates into CASSLVAGGDNSPLHF.

Ten or more counts support this clonotype. V is TRBV6-1 and J is TRBJ1-3, with no clear D. CDR3 length: 14 residues. Between the trimmed V and J ends, which lost 6 bases and 2 bases, there was a span of 11 bases. Germline CDR1 is MNHNS and CDR2 is SASEGT. CDR3 in DNA: TGTGCCAGCAGCCCGTGGCAAACTGGAAACACCATATATTTT. Amino acids: CASSPWQTGNTIYF.

This clonotype was detected many times. The chain links TRBV29-1 to TRBJ2-7; 7 bases agree with TRBD2. V gave up 4 bases and J gave up 0 bases; unmatched junction bases: 0. The CDR3 extends over 12 amino acids. CDR1 and CDR2 from the germline V gene are SQVTM and ANQGSEA. The CDR3 spells CSVGEGSYEQYF. DNA for the CDR3: TGCAGCGTTGGGGAGGGCTCCTACGAGCAGTACTTC.

This clonotype came up many times. This chain links TRBV10-3 with TRBJ1-2; perhaps TRBD1 as D (6 bases). CDR3 length equals 13 residues. Trimming shortened V by 5 bases and J by 5 bases, and 12 bases separated the two germline ends. CDR1 and CDR2 (germline): ENHRY, SYGVKD. The chain's CDR3 is CAISWDTEYGYTF. CDR3 sequence (DNA): TGTGCCATCAGTTGGGACACGGAGTATGGCTACACCTTC.

This chain joins TRBV27 and TRBJ2-1; 9 nucleotides align to TRBD1. The V and J ends lost 6 bases and 4 bases, in that order; junction bases with no gene match: 7. The CDR3 sequence is 15 residues long. The germline CDR1 and CDR2 sequences are MNHEY and SMNVEV (reference sequence). CDR3 DNA sequence: TGTGCCAGCAGCCGACAGGGGGACTTGTACAATGAGCAGTTCTTC. This gives the protein CASSRQGDLYNEQFF.

This clonotype was seen a single time. A much larger clone differs from this one at a single base, so this may be a read error. V and J are TRBV12-3 or TRBV12-4 and TRBJ2-7, with TRBD1 matching 7 bases. J gave up 2 bases and V 2 bases, and 3 bases lay outside the gene matches. The length of the CDR3 is 14 residues. In DNA form, the CDR3 reads TGTGCCAGCAGTTTACGGGACAGACCCTACGAGCAGTACTTC. Protein product: CASSLRDRPYEQYF.

This clonotype was counted at least ten times. The chain combines TRBV7-8 with TRBJ1-5; possible D gene TRBD1, 6 bases. The V end lost 5 bases, the J end lost 7 bases, and 18 bases lay between the germline ends. CDR1 SGHVS and CDR2 FQNEAQ come from the germline V gene. CDR3 length: 15 amino acids. The CDR3 DNA reads TGTGCCAGCAGCCCCAACGGGGGAACAGGGCAGCCCCAGCATTTT. This gives the protein CASSPNGGTGQPQHF.

Points on this clonotype: A much larger clone lies one base from this, so it may be a read error. This rearrangement joins TRBV27 to TRBJ1-2; D possibly corresponds to TRBD1 (6 bases). Germline CDR1 is MNHEY and CDR2 is SMNVEV (reference sequence). Between the trimmed V and J ends, which lost 6 bases and 0 bases, there was a span of 11 bases. The CDR3 has 14 amino acids. The CDR3 sequence is CASRQGGANYGYTF. The CDR3 DNA follows: TGTGCCAGCAGACAGGGAGGAGCTAACTATGGCTACACCTTC.

CDR3 coding DNA: TGCAGTCTCACAGAGGGCGGCAAAAACATTCAGTACTTC. Protein product: CSLTEGGKNIQYF. This chain joins TRBV20-1 and TRBJ2-4; TRBD2 might be the D (5 bases). The V gene lost 8 bases and the J gene lost 3 bases, with 14 bases spanning the gap. Germline assignment: CDR1 DFQATT and CDR2 SNEGSKA (reference sequence). The CDR3 is made up of 13 amino acids.

This rearrangement joins TRBV27 to TRBJ1-2; 8 nucleotides align to TRBD1. The CDR3 covers 17 residues. The V gene end was trimmed by 6 bases and the J gene end by 0 bases; junction bases not matched to a gene: 12. Germline CDR1 reads MNHEY; CDR2 reads SMNVEV (reference sequence). CDR3 nucleotides: TGTGCCAGCAGCCCGCAGAGGACAGGGCTCTCTAACTATGGCTACACCTTC. This encodes CASSPQRTGLSNYGYTF.

This clonotype has a count of ten or more. The gene calls are TRBV7-6 and TRBJ2-2; 7 bases are shared with TRBD1. In germline, CDR1 is SGHVS, CDR2 FNYEAQ. V was pared by 3 bases and J by 7 bases, with 5 bases of the junction left unmatched. CDR3 size: 14 residues. CDR3 bases: TGTGCCAGCAGCTTCACAGGGGAATACGGGGAGCTGTTTTTT. Translated, it gives CASSFTGEYGELFF. Looking up the rest from reference TRBV7-6 and TRBJ2-2 gives the full variable domain: GAGVSQSPRYKVTKRGQDVALRCDPISGHVSLYWYRQALGQGPEFLTYFNYEAQQDKSGLPNDRFSAERPEGSISTLTIQRTEQRDSAMYRCASSFTGEYGELFFGEGSRLTVL.

This clonotype was observed a few times. V usage is TRBV6-5 and J usage is TRBJ1-4; D is uncertain. Trimming took off 4 bases at V and 5 bases at J, with 11 bases between the two ends. CDR3 size: 14 residues. The germline CDR1 and CDR2 sequences are MNHEY and SVGAGI. In DNA, the CDR3 is TGTGCCAGCAGTTTCCGCCCGGGGAATGAAAAACTGTTTTTT. Translated: CASSFRPGNEKLFF.

The chain carries TRBV14 and TRBJ2-1, with D perhaps TRBD1 or TRBD2 (5 bases each). Trimming left V 0 bases short and J 8 bases short, with 26 bases between. Germline CDR1 SGHDN, CDR2 FVKESK. The CDR3 has 19 residues. The CDR3 nucleotides are TGTGCCAGCAGCCAAGAACGAAGAGGGCGGAAAACGCAGGGCTATGAGCAGTTCTTC. This encodes CASSQERRGRKTQGYEQFF.

Regarding this clonotype: A read error may explain this, as a much larger clone is one base away. The chain's CDR3 is CASSDNAFADTQYF. CDR3 nucleotides: TGTGCCAGCAGTGACAACGCTTTTGCAGATACGCAGTATTTT. V gene TRBV6-4 combines with J gene TRBJ2-3; D uncertain. The length of the CDR3 is 14 residues. CDR1 MRHNA and CDR2 SNTAGT come from the germline V gene. The ends were cut back, 2 bases at V and 4 bases at J, with 10 bases in the middle.

This clonotype was found a few times. The J gene is TRBJ1-2, the V gene TRBV3-1; tentatively, D is TRBD1 (5 bases). Germline V gene data show CDR1 as LGHDT and CDR2 as YNNKEL (reference sequence). The CDR3 is 17 residues long. V lost 4 bases and J lost 7, with 25 bases in between. CDR3 residues: CASSLLGAADRSSGYTF. Here the CDR3 DNA reads TGTGCCAGCAGCCTCCTCGGGGCAGCGGACCGTTCTAGTGGCTACACCTTC.

The chain is built from TRBV19 and TRBJ2-1; 11 bases map to TRBD2. Germline assignment: CDR1 LNHDA and CDR2 SQIVND (reference sequence). The CDR3 consists of 16 residues. Germline trimming cut 5 bases from V and 8 bases from J; bases unmatched to any gene: 11. CDR3 region: CASSHTSGGLGDEQFF. The CDR3 DNA reads TGTGCCAGTAGTCATACTAGCGGGGGCTTGGGGGATGAGCAGTTCTTC.

This clonotype occurred many times. V and J are TRBV19 and TRBJ1-3; D gene ambiguous. The V end was cut by 3 bases, the J end by 3 bases, with 9 bases between. The germline gives CDR1 LNHDA, CDR2 SQIVND (reference sequence). The CDR3 is 14 amino acids. CDR3 region: CASSIDGGGNTIYF. CDR3 coding DNA: TGTGCCAGTAGTATTGATGGAGGTGGAAACACCATATATTTT.

The chain combines TRBV6-1 with TRBJ1-5, with 9 nucleotides matching TRBD1. The germline V gene has CDR1 MNHNS and CDR2 SASEGT. V shed 11 bases and J 3 bases; nucleotides not matched to a gene: 8. The CDR3 contains 14 residues. CDR3 nucleotides: TGTGCCTGCAACTGGGACAGGGCCAATCAGCCCCAGCATTTT. It specifies CACNWDRANQPQHF.

On this clonotype itself: This may be a read error, as it is one base from a much larger clone. The CDR3 here is CASGTMDRGIFNQPQHF. In nucleotides, the CDR3 is TGTGCCAGCGGAACAATGGACAGGGGGATTTTCAATCAGCCCCAGCATTTT. The chain uses TRBV12-3 or TRBV12-4 and TRBJ1-5, with 10 bases identical to TRBD1. This CDR3 is 17 amino acids long. J lost 3 bases, V lost 8 bases, and 13 bases had no gene match.

As concerns this clonotype: This may arise from a read error, as a much more abundant clone is one base away. The rearrangement uses TRBV5-4 and TRBJ2-2; D tentatively reads TRBD1 or TRBD2 (5 bases each). This CDR3 comprises 14 residues. Germline CDR1 reads SGHNT; CDR2 reads YYREEE (reference sequence). Deletions cut 3 bases from V and 8 bases from J, with 14 bases between. CDR3 DNA: TGTGCCAGCAGCTGGGACGGGGTAGAAGGGGAGCTGTTTTTT. This sequence encodes CASSWDGVEGELFF.

Ten or more counts support this clonotype. The chain employs TRBV20-1 and TRBJ2-7; D not resolved. Germline V gives CDR1 DFQATT, CDR2 SNEGSKA (reference sequence). The V end lost 3 bases, the J end lost 2 bases, and 8 bases lay between the germline ends. The CDR3 loop spans 12 amino acids. This CDR3 reads CSASWQTYEQYF. DNA for the CDR3: TGCAGTGCTAGTTGGCAGACCTACGAGCAGTACTTC.

On this clonotype itself: A read error may explain this, as a much larger clone is one base away. The chain couples TRBV4-1 to TRBJ2-7; a possible D gene is TRBD1 (5 bases). CDR3 length equals 15 residues. V lost 3 bases and J lost 2, with 14 bases in between. Germline V lookup: CDR1 MGHRA, CDR2 YSYEKL. Written as DNA, the CDR3 is TGCGCCAGCAGCCACTTGACAGCCCCTCCCTACGAGCAGTACTTC. The encoded protein is CASSHLTAPPYEQYF.

This clonotype was observed at least ten times. The chain joins TRBV12-3 or TRBV12-4 to TRBJ1-2; the D gene is possibly TRBD1 (6 bases). There are 19 residues in the CDR3. The ends were cut back, 2 bases at V and 3 bases at J, with 25 bases in the middle. The CDR3 loop is CASSLRGPSVRFLDYGYTF. In nucleotides, the CDR3 is TGTGCCAGCAGTTTACGGGGGCCTTCGGTTCGATTTCTTGACTATGGCTACACCTTC.

Many counts were recorded for this clonotype. The chain employs TRBV3-1 and TRBJ2-5, with 11 bases identical to TRBD2. The CDR3 runs to 16 residues. Trimming removed 4 bases from V and 3 bases from J; junction bases left unmatched: 7. The germline gives CDR1 LGHDT, CDR2 YNNKEL (reference sequence). The CDR3 sequence is CASSREGTSGEETQYF. CDR3 nucleotide sequence: TGTGCCAGCAGCCGAGAAGGGACTAGCGGAGAAGAGACCCAGTACTTC.

Many counts were recorded for this clonotype. The chain joins TRBV5-1 to TRBJ1-4, with TRBD1 matching 7 bases. The CDR3 length is 16 residues. Germline V gene data show CDR1 as SGHRS and CDR2 as YFSETQ. V lost 0 bases and J lost 5; bases outside the gene matches: 7. The CDR3 coding sequence is TGCGCCAGCAGCTTGGCGCACAGGGGAAAGAATGAAAAACTGTTTTTT. Amino acid sequence: CASSLAHRGKNEKLFF.

This chain joins TRBV10-3 and TRBJ2-2; 8 bases agree with TRBD1. The CDR3 loop spans 15 amino acids. V dropped 6 bases and J dropped 4; count of bases not matched to a gene: 7. Per the germline V gene, CDR1 is ENHRY and CDR2 is SYGVKD. CDR3 DNA: TGTGCCATCAGCTACAGGGGGTGGACCACCGGGGAGCTGTTTTTT. Protein sequence: CAISYRGWTTGELFF.